This TCR beta chain was retrieved from a study of blood T cells in healthy people across ages. Notes on the study in general: Researchers report that TCR beta diversity correlated strongly with naive T cell percentage. Shifts in expanded clonotypes may have been confounded by donor CMV status, which was unknown.

Next came a second PCR, run for roughly 6 to 11 cycles, which used a sample-barcoded 5' primer along with a J-beta primer mix. TCRdb re-called the 5' RACE reads with MiXCR, one entry per CDR3 protein. The sample contains about 650,000 distinct CDR3 sequences, approximately 31% of which appear only once. Germline CDR1 reads MNHEY; CDR2 reads SVGAGI. Trimming took 6 bases from V and 6 from J, leaving 9 bases between them. The CDR3 extends over 11 amino acids. Peripheral blood, about 10 milliliters per donor, was collected. Every sample had a minimum of 7 million PBMCs isolated. This clonotype was seen repeatedly, ten times or more. Its antigen is unknown.

The chain carries TRBV6-5 and TRBJ2-7; D may be TRBD1 or TRBD2 (6 bases each). What was sequenced was blood. The receptor comes from an elderly woman in good health. CDR3 region: CASSRGGEQYF. In DNA, the CDR3 is TGTGCCAGCAGCAGGGGAGGCGAGCAGTACTTC.